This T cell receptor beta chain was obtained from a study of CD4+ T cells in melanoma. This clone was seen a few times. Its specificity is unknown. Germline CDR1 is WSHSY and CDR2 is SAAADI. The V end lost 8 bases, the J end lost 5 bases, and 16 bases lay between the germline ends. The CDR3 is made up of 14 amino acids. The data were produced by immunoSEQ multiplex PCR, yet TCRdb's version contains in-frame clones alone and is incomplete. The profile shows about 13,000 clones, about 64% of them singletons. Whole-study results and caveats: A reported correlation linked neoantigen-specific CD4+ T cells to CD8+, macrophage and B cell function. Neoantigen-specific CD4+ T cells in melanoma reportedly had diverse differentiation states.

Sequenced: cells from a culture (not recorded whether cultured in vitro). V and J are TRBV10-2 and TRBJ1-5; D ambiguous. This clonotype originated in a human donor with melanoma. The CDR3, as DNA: TGCGCCAGCTCCGACCAGTTTCTGGATCAGCCCCAGCATTTT. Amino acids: CASSDQFLDQPQHF.